The T cell receptor beta chain under discussion was sequenced for a study of beta chain features in type 1 diabetes. In the case of this clone: The antigen remains unidentified.

With 5 bases removed from V and 4 bases from J, the gap between germline ends came to 15 bases. The CDR3 has 13 amino acids. Germline assignment: CDR1 GTSNPN and CDR2 SVGIG (reference sequence). Study-wide points: TCRB CDR3 length was moderately but significantly reduced in all four CD4+ subsets of Type 1 diabetes patients.

All of the isolated RNA was reverse transcribed, so expressed TCRB transcripts were sequenced. Sequenced by immunoSEQ multiplex PCR; TCRdb stores in-frame clones only, minus some. Found here are a few hundred thousand clones, 16% of them singletons; the top ten hold more than 0.075%. This receptor was identified in a man younger than 40 with type 1 diabetes. The sequenced material came from naive CD4+ T cells from blood. The V call is TRBV30, the J call TRBJ2-7; D ambiguous. Here the CDR3 DNA reads TGTGCCTGGGACCGGTCGTTCCGATACGAGCAGTACTTC. This translates into CAWDRSFRYEQYF.